This T cell receptor (beta chain) was identified during a study of CD8 T cells in Susac syndrome. RNA in amounts of about 0.5 to 1 ug was reverse transcribed with random hexamers. Across 54 Vbeta and 13 Jbeta, TCR beta CDR3 was amplified with immunoSEQ multiplex PCR. MiXCR, run by TCRdb on the immunoSEQ multiplex PCR reads, gives a single entry per CDR3 protein. The table records around 230,000 distinct CDR3 sequences, 95% of them present only once. Sequencing of TCR beta was performed on blood CD8+ T cells and on blood CD4+ T cells. Relapsing-remitting disease, either stable or active, was present in the treatment-naive patients who were the multiple sclerosis controls. Purification of the CD8+ and CD4+ T cells relied on negative isolation, and TEMRA cells underwent FACS enrichment. The germline V gene encodes CDR1 DFQATT and CDR2 SNEGSKA (reference sequence). The ends lost 6 bases at V and 3 bases at J; junction bases unmatched: 5. The CDR3 runs 13 residues.

The TCR sequence derives from a human donor with multiple sclerosis. Sequences were obtained from CD4+ T cells from PBMCs. The rearrangement joins TRBV20-1 to TRBJ1-2; TRBD1 aligns across 9 bases. The CDR3 DNA follows: TGCAGTGCCAACAGGGGGCGCGACTATGGCTACACCTTC. Amino acids: CSANRGRDYGYTF.